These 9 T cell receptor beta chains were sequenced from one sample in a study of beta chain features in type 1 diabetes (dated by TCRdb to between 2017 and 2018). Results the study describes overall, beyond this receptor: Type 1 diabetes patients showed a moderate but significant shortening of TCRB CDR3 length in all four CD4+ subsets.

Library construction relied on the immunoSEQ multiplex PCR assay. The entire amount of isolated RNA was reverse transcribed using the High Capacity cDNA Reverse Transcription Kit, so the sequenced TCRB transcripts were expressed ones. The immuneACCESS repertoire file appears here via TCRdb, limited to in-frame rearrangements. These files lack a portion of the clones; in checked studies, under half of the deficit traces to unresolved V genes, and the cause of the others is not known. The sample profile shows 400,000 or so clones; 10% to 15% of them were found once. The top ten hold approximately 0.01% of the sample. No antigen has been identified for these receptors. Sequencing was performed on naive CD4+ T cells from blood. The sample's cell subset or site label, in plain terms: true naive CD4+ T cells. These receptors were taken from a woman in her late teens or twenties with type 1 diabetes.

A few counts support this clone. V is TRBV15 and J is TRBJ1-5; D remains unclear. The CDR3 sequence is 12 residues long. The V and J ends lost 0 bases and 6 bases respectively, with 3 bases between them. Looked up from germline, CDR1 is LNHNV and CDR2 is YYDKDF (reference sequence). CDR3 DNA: TGTGCCACCAGCAGAGATATTCAGCCCCAGCATTTT. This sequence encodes CATSRDIQPQHF.

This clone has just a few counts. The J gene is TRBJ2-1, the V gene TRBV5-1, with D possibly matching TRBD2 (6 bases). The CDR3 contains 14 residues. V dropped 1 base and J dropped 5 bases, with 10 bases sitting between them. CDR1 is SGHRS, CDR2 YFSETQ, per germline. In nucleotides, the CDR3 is TGCGCCAGCAGCTTGTCCGGGAGAAACAATGAGCAGTTCTTC. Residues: CASSLSGRNNEQFF.

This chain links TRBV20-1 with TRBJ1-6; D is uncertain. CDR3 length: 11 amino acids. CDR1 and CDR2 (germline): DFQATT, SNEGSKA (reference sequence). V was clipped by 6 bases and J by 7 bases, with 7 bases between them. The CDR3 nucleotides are TGCAGTGCGGGCGCAAATTCACCCCTCCACTTT. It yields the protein CSAGANSPLHF.

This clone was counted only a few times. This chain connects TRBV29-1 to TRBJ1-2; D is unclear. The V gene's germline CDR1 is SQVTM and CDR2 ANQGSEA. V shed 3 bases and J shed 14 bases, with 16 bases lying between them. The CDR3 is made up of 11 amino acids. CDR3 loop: CSVDSLNLVTF. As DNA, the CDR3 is TGCAGCGTTGACAGTCTCAATCTTGTAACCTTC. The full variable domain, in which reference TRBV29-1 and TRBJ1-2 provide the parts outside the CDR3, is SAVISQKPSRDICQRGTSLTIQCQVDSQVTMMFWYRQQPGQSLTLIATANQGSEATYESGFVIDKFPISRPNLTFSTLTVSNMSPEDSSIYLCSVDSLNLVTFGSGTRLTVV.

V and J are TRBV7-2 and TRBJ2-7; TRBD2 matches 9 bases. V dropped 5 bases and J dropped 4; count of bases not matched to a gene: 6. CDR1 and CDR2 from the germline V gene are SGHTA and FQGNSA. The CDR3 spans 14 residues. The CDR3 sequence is CASSPTSGSYEQYF. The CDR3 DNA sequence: TGTGCCAGCAGCCCGACTAGCGGTTCTTACGAGCAGTACTTC.

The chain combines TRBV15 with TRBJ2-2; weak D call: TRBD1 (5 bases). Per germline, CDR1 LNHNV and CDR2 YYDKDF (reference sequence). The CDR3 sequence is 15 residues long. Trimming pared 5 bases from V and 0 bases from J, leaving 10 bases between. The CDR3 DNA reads TGTGCCACCAGCCCCCGACAGCCGAACACCGGGGAGCTGTTTTTT. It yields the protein CATSPRQPNTGELFF. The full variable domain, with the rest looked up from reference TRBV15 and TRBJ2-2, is DAMVIQNPRYQVTQFGKPVTLSCSQTLNHNVMYWYQQKSSQAPKLLFHYYDKDFNNEADTPDNFQSRRPNTSFCFLDIRSPGLGDTAMYLCATSPRQPNTGELFFGEGSRLTVL.

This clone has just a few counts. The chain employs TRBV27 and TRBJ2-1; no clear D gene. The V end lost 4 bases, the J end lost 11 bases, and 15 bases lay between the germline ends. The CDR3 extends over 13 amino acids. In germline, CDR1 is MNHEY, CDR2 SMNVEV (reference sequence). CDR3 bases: TGTGCCAGCAGTTCTTACCCCCTAGGCAAGCAGTTCTTC. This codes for CASSSYPLGKQFF.

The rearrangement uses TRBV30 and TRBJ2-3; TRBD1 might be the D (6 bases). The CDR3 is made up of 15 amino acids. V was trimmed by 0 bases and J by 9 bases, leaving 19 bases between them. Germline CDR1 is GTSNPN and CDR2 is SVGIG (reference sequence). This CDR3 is CAWSVRAVERGTQYF. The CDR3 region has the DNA TGTGCCTGGAGTGTACGAGCGGTCGAAAGGGGGACGCAGTATTTT.

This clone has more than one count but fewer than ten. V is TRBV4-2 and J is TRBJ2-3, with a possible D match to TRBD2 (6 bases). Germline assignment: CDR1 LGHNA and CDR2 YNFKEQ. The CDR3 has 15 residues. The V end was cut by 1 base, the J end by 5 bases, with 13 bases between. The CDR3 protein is CASSQGLVGLDTQYF. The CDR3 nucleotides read TGTGCCAGCAGCCAAGGACTAGTCGGTTTAGATACGCAGTATTTT.